These 9 T cell receptor beta chains were all obtained from the same sample, sequenced in a study of T cells in Graves' hyperthyroidism and ophthalmopathy. Amplification of TCR beta CDR3 regions was performed using RNA transcripts as template. Using the HTBI primer set, a first-round RT-PCR was run on the TCR CDR3. MiXCR, applied by TCRdb to the multiplex PCR reads, yields one record per CDR3 protein. The sample holds fewer than 750,000 distinct CDR3 sequences, about 14% seen once. The sequencing input was blood. The origin of the receptors is a woman aged 50 to 60 with Graves' ophthalmopathy.

The chain couples TRBV4-2 to TRBJ2-3, with no clear D. Germline V gives CDR1 LGHNA, CDR2 YNFKEQ. CDR3 size: 16 residues. Trimming removed 1 base from V and 1 base from J, with 12 bases in between. This chain's CDR3 is CASSQAGSHGTDTQYF. The DNA of the CDR3 is TGTGCCAGCAGCCAAGCCGGGTCTCATGGCACAGATACGCAGTATTTT.

This clonotype was counted many times. This rearrangement joins TRBV5-6 to TRBJ2-7, with TRBD2 matching 11 bases. The CDR3 covers 16 residues. The V segment lost 0 bases and the J segment 4 bases; nucleotides outside the gene matches: 6. The germline V gene encodes CDR1 SGHDT and CDR2 YYEEEE. The CDR3, as DNA: TGTGCCAGCAGCTTGGAGGGACTAGCGGCTAATTACGAGCAGTACTTC. Residues: CASSLEGLAANYEQYF.

Remarks on this clonotype: A much larger clone lies one base from this, so it may be a read error. This chain connects TRBV18 to TRBJ2-7, with D possibly matching TRBD1 (5 bases). Germline V gene data show CDR1 as KGHSH and CDR2 as LQKENI. This CDR3 contains 17 residues. Trimming took 1 base from V and 0 from J, leaving 16 bases between them. The CDR3 bases are TGTGCCAGCTCACCACTCCAGGGTAGTTGCAGCTCCTACGAGCAGTACTTC. As protein: CASSPLQGSCSSYEQYF.

This clonotype was seen only a few times. This chain links TRBV10-3 with TRBJ2-7, with D hard to call. V lost 2 bases and J 5 bases, leaving 7 bases between the germline ends. The CDR3 extends over 12 amino acids. The germline gives CDR1 ENHRY, CDR2 SYGVKD. The CDR3 loop reads CAISEVRNEQYF. In nucleotides, the CDR3 is TGTGCCATCAGTGAGGTACGAAACGAGCAGTACTTC.

This clonotype was seen ten or more times. This chain uses TRBV15 with TRBJ2-7; TRBD2 matches 10 bases. In germline, CDR1 is LNHNV, CDR2 YYDKDF (reference sequence). Trimming at V came to 3 bases and at J to 4 bases, leaving 9 bases not matched to a gene. The CDR3 extends over 16 amino acids. Written as DNA, the CDR3 is TGTGCCACCAGCAGGGACAGAGCGGGAGGGAGGTACGAGCAGTACTTC. Its protein is CATSRDRAGGRYEQYF.

This clonotype showed up many times. The chain is built from TRBV27 and TRBJ1-2, with 7 positions matching TRBD1. Per germline, CDR1 MNHEY and CDR2 SMNVEV (reference sequence). V was clipped by 3 bases and J by 4 bases; unmatched bases: 5. The CDR3 length is 14 residues. The CDR3 region has the DNA TGTGCCAGCAGTTTGCGGGACAGCTCCTATGGCTACACCTTC. Encoded protein: CASSLRDSSYGYTF.

This clonotype has a count of ten or more. The chain has TRBV15 and TRBJ2-5, with 8 positions matching TRBD1. CDR1 and CDR2 (germline): LNHNV, YYDKDF (reference sequence). The CDR3 consists of 18 residues. Losses at the gene ends were 1 base for V and 7 bases for J; bases not matched to a gene: 17. The CDR3, as DNA: TGTGCCACCAGCAGAGGGGACAGGCTGTTCGGTGGCGAAGGGACCCAGTACTTC. Translation gives CATSRGDRLFGGEGTQYF.

This clonotype appeared a few times. The V and J genes are TRBV6-2 or TRBV6-3 and TRBJ2-1, with a possible D match to TRBD2 (6 bases). The CDR3 has 15 residues. Trimming took 2 bases from V and 4 from J, leaving 12 bases between them. Looked up from germline, CDR1 is MNHEY and CDR2 is SVGEGT. CDR3 in DNA: TGTGCCAGCAGTTACACCCCGACTAGTTACAATGAGCAGTTCTTC. Residues: CASSYTPTSYNEQFF.

This clonotype was counted at least ten times. V gene TRBV20-1 combines with J gene TRBJ2-3; 7 positions match TRBD1. Germline V gene data show CDR1 as DFQATT and CDR2 as SNEGSKA (reference sequence). The V and J ends lost 6 bases and 2 bases, in that order; junction bases with no gene match: 8. The CDR3 loop spans 14 amino acids. The CDR3 DNA follows: TGCAGTGCAACCTGGGACAGCTTCACAGATACGCAGTATTTT. Encoded protein: CSATWDSFTDTQYF.